The present TCR beta chain was sequenced within a study of blood T cell repertoires in COVID-19. Across the study: Samples taken during acute and convalescent COVID-19 were collected in the United States, Italy and Spain. T cells, B-cell-depleted T cells, or PBMCs supplied cDNA or gDNA.

V was shortened by 2 bases and J by 5 bases, with 6 bases between the two germline ends. Germline V gives CDR1 SEHNR, CDR2 FQNEAQ (reference sequence). The CDR3 contains 12 residues. The protocol was immunoSEQ multiplex PCR, while the TCRdb copy is restricted to in-frame clones and leaves out a portion. The sample contains just under 85,000 clones, around 87% of which appear only once. This TCR was sampled from a man of 80 years or more with active or convalescent COVID-19. The chain has TRBV7-9 and TRBJ1-1, with D maybe TRBD1 (5 bases). Material for sequencing was peripheral blood. The CDR3 is CASSLRGTEAFF. The CDR3 nucleotides are TGTGCCAGCAGCTTAAGGGGTACTGAAGCTTTCTTT.